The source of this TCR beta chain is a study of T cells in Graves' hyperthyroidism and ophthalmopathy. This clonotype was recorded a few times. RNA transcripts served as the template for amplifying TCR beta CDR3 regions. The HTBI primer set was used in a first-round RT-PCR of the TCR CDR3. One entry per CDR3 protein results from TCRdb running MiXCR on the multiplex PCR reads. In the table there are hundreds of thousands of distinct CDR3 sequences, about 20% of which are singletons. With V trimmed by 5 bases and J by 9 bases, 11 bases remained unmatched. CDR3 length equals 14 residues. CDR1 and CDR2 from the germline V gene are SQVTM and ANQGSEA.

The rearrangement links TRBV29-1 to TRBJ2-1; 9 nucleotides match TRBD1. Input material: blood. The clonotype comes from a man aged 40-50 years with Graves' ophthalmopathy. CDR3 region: CSVMRQGGRGEQFF. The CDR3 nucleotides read TGCAGCGTTATGAGACAGGGGGGACGGGGTGAGCAGTTCTTC.